This TCR beta chain was sequenced in a study of post-analysis software for immune sequencing data. Notes on the study in general: Controls had lower frequencies than patients of roughly five TRBV segments, which included TRBV5-6, TRBV5-1 and TRBV20-1.

Each TCR beta cDNA library carried unique molecular identifiers. In TCRdb, the PCR reads were re-called with MiXCR into one record per CDR3 protein. The sample contains about 500,000 distinct CDR3 sequences, roughly 45% of which appear only once. This clonotype was detected a few times. Its antigen is as yet unknown. CDR1 is SGDLS, CDR2 YYNGEE, per germline. CDR3 length: 16 residues. V was pared by 1 base and J by 2 bases, with 5 bases of the junction left unmatched. The V and J genes are TRBV9 and TRBJ2-1, with 8 bases aligning to TRBD2. Sequenced: blood. The origin of this receptor is a girl aged 10-17 years with multiple sclerosis. This CDR3 reads CASSVLAGGAYNEQFF. CDR3 in DNA: TGTGCCAGCAGCGTATTGGCGGGAGGTGCCTACAATGAGCAGTTCTTC.